Sequencing of this TCR beta chain was carried out in a study of STAT5B mutations in CD4+ large granular lymphocyte leukemia. V lost 0 bases to trimming and J lost 0 bases, with 10 bases between them. This CDR3 has 16 residues. Germline assignment: CDR1 SGDLS and CDR2 YYNGEE. Regarding the study as a whole: Top patient clones used TRBV06 genes more often: 8/27 versus 2/35 in controls. Patient CD4-sorted repertoires looked more clonal than healthy CD4+ repertoires, even without putative leukemic clones.

The protocol was immunoSEQ multiplex PCR, while the TCRdb copy is restricted to in-frame clones and leaves out a portion. Of approximately 32,000 clones in the sample, 88% were seen once. As for this clone: Its antigen is currently unknown.

The rearrangement links TRBV9 to TRBJ1-3; D gene uncertain. The clonotype originates from a human donor in good health. Material: CD4+ T cells from blood buffy coats. For the CDR3, the DNA is TGTGCCAGCAGCGTAGAATTGGGTTACTCTGGAAACACCATATATTTT. Translated, it gives CASSVELGYSGNTIYF.